This T cell receptor (beta chain) stems from a study of cytomegalovirus exposure and HLA in healthy donors. Study outcomes and limitations: With later analysis, a missense DCLRE1C variant became linked to TCR beta V- and J-gene trimming.

60 Vbeta and 13 Jbeta primers were used in PCR. The assay was immunoSEQ multiplex PCR, and TCRdb's table has in-frame clones only and misses some. The sample has about 120,000 clones, around 66% seen once. About this clone itself: Its specificity is not known.

This CDR3 spans 12 amino acids. The V and J ends lost 7 bases and 5 bases respectively, with 12 bases between them. The germline V gene encodes CDR1 SGHRS and CDR2 YFSETQ. The chain is built from TRBV5-1 and TRBJ1-1; maybe TRBD1 (6 bases). Sequencing was carried out using PBMCs. The TCR was taken from a woman aged 40 to 50 in good health and CMV-seropositive. As DNA, the CDR3 is TGCGCCAGCGGAGAACAGGGAACTGAAGCTTTCTTT. Translated, it gives CASGEQGTEAFF.